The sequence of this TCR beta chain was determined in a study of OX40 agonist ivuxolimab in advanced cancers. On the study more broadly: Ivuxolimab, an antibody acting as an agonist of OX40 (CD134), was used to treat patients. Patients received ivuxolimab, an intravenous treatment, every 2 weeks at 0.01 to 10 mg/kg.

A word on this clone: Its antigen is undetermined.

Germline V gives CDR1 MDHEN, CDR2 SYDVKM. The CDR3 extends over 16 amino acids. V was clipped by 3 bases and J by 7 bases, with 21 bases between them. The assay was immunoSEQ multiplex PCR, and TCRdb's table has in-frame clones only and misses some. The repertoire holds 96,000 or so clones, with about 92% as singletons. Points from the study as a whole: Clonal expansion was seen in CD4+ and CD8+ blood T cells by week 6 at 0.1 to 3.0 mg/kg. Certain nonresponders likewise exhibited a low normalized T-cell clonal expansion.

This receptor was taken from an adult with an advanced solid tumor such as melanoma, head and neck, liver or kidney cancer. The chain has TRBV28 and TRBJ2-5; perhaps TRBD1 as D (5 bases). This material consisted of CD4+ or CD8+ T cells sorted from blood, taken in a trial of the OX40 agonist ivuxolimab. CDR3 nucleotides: TGTGCCAGCAGTTTCCAAACTCAGGGCGCCAAAGGGACCCAGTACTTC. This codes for CASSFQTQGAKGTQYF.